This record covers a single TCR beta chain. The CDR3 loop spans 15 amino acids. With V trimmed by 3 bases and J by 1 base, 6 bases remained unmatched. CDR1 and CDR2 (germline): SGHAT, FQNNGV. 60 Vbeta and 13 Jbeta primers were used in PCR. This table comes from immunoSEQ multiplex PCR, and its TCRdb copy is limited to in-frame clones, with some not included. This table holds over 150,000 clones, approximately 80% found once. This entry is derived from a study of cytomegalovirus exposure and HLA in healthy donors. The chain carries TRBV11-2 and TRBJ2-7; 7 nucleotides align to TRBD1. The TCR was taken from a woman between 18 and 30 years old in good health and CMV-seronegative. The sequenced sample was PBMCs. CDR3 sequence: CASSLTGSRSYEQYF. DNA for the CDR3: TGTGCCAGCAGCTTGACAGGGTCTAGGTCCTACGAGCAGTACTTC.